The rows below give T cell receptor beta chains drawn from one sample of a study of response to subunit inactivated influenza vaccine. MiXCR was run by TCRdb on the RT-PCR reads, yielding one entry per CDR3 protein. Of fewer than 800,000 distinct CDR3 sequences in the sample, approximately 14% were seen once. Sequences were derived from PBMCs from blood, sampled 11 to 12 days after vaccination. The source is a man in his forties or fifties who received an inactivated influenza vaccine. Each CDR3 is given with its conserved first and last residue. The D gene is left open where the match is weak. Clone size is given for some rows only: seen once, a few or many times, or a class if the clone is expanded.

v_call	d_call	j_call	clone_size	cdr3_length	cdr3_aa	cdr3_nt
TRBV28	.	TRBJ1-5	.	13	CASNLEGNQPQHF	TGTGCCAGCAATCTTGAGGGCAATCAGCCCCAGCATTTT
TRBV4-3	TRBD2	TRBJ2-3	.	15	CASSQKTSGSDTQYF	TGCGCCAGCAGCCAAAAGACTAGCGGGTCGGATACGCAGTATTTT
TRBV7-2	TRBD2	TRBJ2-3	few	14	CATLATPLTDTQYF	TGTGCCACACTAGCGACCCCACTCACAGATACGCAGTATTTT
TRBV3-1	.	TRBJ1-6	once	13	CASSSRADSPLHF	TGTGCCAGCAGCTCTCGAGCAGATTCACCCCTCCACTTT
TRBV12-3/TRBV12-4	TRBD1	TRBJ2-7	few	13	CASIGTGYYEQYF	TGTGCCAGCATCGGGACAGGGTACTACGAGCAGTACTTC
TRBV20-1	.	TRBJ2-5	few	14	CSASGGHYQETQYF	TGCAGTGCTAGTGGGGGACACTACCAAGAGACCCAGTACTTC
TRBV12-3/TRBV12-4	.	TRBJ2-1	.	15	CASSLSGAARNEQFF	TGTGCCAGCAGTCTCTCCGGGGCCGCGAGGAATGAGCAGTTCTTC
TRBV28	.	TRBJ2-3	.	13	CASEGGSPNTQYF	TGTGCCAGCGAGGGTGGGTCCCCAAATACGCAGTATTTT
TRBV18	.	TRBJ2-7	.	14	CASSLNDGGVEQYF	TGTGCCAGCTCACTAAACGACGGTGGTGTCGAGCAGTACTTC
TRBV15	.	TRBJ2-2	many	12	CATSRRVGELFF	TGTGCCACCAGCAGACGCGTCGGGGAGCTGTTTTTT
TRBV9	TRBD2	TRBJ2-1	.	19	CASSVSGAVSLAGGPEQFF	TGTGCCAGCAGCGTCAGTGGGGCGGTGAGTCTAGCGGGAGGGCCTGAGCAGTTCTTC
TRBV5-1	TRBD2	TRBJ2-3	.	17	CASSLESSGGPTNTQYF	TGCGCCAGCAGCTTGGAGTCTAGCGGGGGGCCCACAAATACGCAGTATTTT
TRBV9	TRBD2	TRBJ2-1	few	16	CASSEGLAGFYNEQFF	TGTGCCAGCAGCGAAGGACTAGCGGGGTTCTACAATGAGCAGTTCTTC
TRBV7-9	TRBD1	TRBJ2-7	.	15	CASSFYLAGGDEQYF	TGTGCCAGCAGCTTCTATCTGGCAGGGGGCGACGAGCAGTACTTC
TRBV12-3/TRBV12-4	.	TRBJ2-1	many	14	CASNTGPRPEEQFF	TGTGCCAGCAACACCGGCCCAAGGCCGGAGGAGCAGTTCTTC
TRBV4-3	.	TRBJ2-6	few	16	CASIPQLGSGANVLTF	TGCGCCAGCATCCCACAATTGGGCTCTGGGGCCAACGTCCTGACTTTC
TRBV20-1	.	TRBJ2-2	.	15	CSARDREDSSGELFF	TGCAGTGCTAGAGACAGGGAAGATTCGTCCGGGGAGCTGTTTTTT
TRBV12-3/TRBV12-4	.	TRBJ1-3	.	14	CASSLSASGNTIYF	TGTGCCAGCAGTTTGTCTGCCTCTGGAAACACCATATATTTT
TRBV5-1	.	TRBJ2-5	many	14	CASSSYGTVETQYF	TGCGCCAGCAGCTCCTACGGGACGGTAGAGACCCAGTACTTC
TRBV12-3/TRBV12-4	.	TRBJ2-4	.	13	CVSSLDSGRIQYF	TGTGTCAGCAGTTTAGATAGTGGGAGGATTCAGTACTTC
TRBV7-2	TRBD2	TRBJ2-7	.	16	CASSLAGLAGNYEQYF	TGTGCCAGCAGCTTAGCTGGACTAGCGGGGAACTACGAGCAGTACTTC
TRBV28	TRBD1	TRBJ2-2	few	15	CASSLERGPTGELFF	TGTGCCAGCAGTTTGGAGAGGGGGCCCACCGGGGAGCTGTTTTTT
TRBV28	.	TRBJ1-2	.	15	CASSQPRRAEYGYTF	TGTGCCAGCAGTCAACCCCGAAGGGCCGAATATGGCTACACCTTC
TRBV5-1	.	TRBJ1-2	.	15	CASTPLEPANYGYTF	TGCGCCAGCACCCCGTTAGAGCCAGCTAACTATGGCTACACCTTC
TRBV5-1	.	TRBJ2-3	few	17	CASSSSLGGKSTDTQYF	TGCGCCAGCAGCTCATCATTGGGGGGAAAAAGCACAGATACGCAGTATTTT
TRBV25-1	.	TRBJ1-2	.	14	CASRTEGKGYGYTF	TGTGCCAGCAGGACGGAGGGGAAGGGCTATGGCTACACCTTC
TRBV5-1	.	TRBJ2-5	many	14	CASSLEGGQETQYF	TGCGCCAGCAGCTTGGAGGGCGGACAAGAGACCCAGTACTTC
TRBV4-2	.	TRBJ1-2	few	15	CASSYLGRRRGGYTF	TGTGCCAGCAGCTACCTGGGACGGCGTCGGGGTGGCTACACCTTC
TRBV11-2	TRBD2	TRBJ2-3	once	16	CASSFPSGGGQSTQYF	TGTGCCAGCAGCTTCCCTAGCGGGGGGGGTCAATCGACGCAGTATTTT
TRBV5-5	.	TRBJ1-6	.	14	CASSVTGGRAPLHF	TGTGCCAGCAGCGTGACAGGAGGTCGGGCACCCCTCCACTTT
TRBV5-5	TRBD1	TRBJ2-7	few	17	CASSLEPRQGNSYEQYF	TGTGCCAGCAGCTTGGAGCCTAGACAGGGGAACTCCTACGAGCAGTACTTC
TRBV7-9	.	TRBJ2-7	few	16	CASSPPWGWRIYEQYF	TGTGCCAGCAGCCCCCCCTGGGGTTGGCGAATCTACGAGCAGTACTTC
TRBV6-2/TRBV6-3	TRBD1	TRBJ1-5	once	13	CASTDRGAQPQHF	TGTGCCAGCACCGACAGGGGAGCTCAGCCCCAGCATTTT